One sample yielded the 7 T cell receptor beta chains listed below, sequenced in a study of blood T cell repertoires in COVID-19. Libraries were prepared by immunoSEQ multiplex PCR; TCRdb keeps only in-frame clonotypes and omits some of them. The table records a few hundred thousand clones, 75% to 90% of them present only once. Material for sequencing was peripheral blood. Receptors were obtained from a woman aged 70 to 79 with acute or convalescent COVID-19.

The rearrangement links TRBV19 to TRBJ1-5, with D unclear. Trimming cost V 3 bases and J 4 bases, with 13 bases left between them. The germline V gene has CDR1 LNHDA and CDR2 SQIVND (reference sequence). This CDR3 is built from 15 residues. CDR3 protein: CASSIAHELNQPQHF. As DNA, the CDR3 is TGTGCCAGTAGTATTGCACACGAATTGAATCAGCCCCAGCATTTT.

The chain combines TRBV1 with TRBJ1-4. TRBV1 is a documented pseudogene. The CDR3 has 19 amino acids. CDR3 loop: CTSSQDWRGSRAPLRELFF. In DNA form, the CDR3 reads TGCACCAGCAGCCAAGATTGGAGGGGTTCAAGGGCCCCCCTGCGTGAACTGTTTTTT.

This chain links TRBV27 with TRBJ2-2; no definite D call. The CDR3 is 14 residues long. The V end was cut by 6 bases, the J end by 7 bases, with 15 bases between. The germline V gene has CDR1 MNHEY and CDR2 SMNVEV (reference sequence). The CDR3 loop is CASRPYQAGGELFF. The CDR3 DNA reads as TGTGCCAGCAGGCCTTACCAGGCCGGCGGGGAGCTGTTTTTT.

The chain combines TRBV3-1 (or the pseudogene TRBV3-2) with TRBJ1-2; D perhaps matches TRBD1 (5 bases). With 2 bases removed from V and 8 bases from J, the gap between germline ends came to 18 bases. Germline CDR1 reads LGHDT; CDR2 reads YNNKEL (reference sequence). This CDR3 is 15 amino acids long. The CDR3 DNA follows: TGTGCCAGCAGCCAACAAACCGGGACTGTGGGAGGCTACACCTTC. It specifies CASSQQTGTVGGYTF.

The genes are TRBV5-1 and TRBJ2-2; 11 positions agree with TRBD2. Germline CDR1 is SGHRS and CDR2 is YFSETQ. Germline trimming cut 4 bases from V and 1 base from J; bases unmatched to any gene: 3. CDR3 length equals 16 residues. The CDR3 nucleotides read TGCGCCAGCAGCCCCCTAGCGGGGGGGAACACCGGGGAGCTGTTTTTT. Encoded protein: CASSPLAGGNTGELFF.

This clone was seen only once. The CDR3 coding sequence is TGTGCCAGCAGCCGCCGGGAGGCCTACAATGAAAAACTGTTTTTT. Its translation is CASSRREAYNEKLFF. This chain uses TRBV14 with TRBJ1-4; D uncertain. The length of the CDR3 is 15 residues. The germline V and J ends were trimmed by 4 bases and 5 bases, with 14 bases remaining between them. The V gene's germline CDR1 is SGHDN and CDR2 FVKESK.

The rearrangement joins TRBV6-5 to TRBJ1-1, with D perhaps matching TRBD1 (5 bases). Germline values: CDR1 MNHEY, CDR2 SVGAGI. CDR3 length: 14 residues. Trimming shortened V by 7 bases and J by 0 bases, and 12 bases separated the two germline ends. CDR3 residues: CASTWGTMNTEAFF. The CDR3 region has the DNA TGTGCCAGCACTTGGGGGACTATGAACACTGAAGCTTTCTTT.